Detailed here is one T cell receptor (beta chain). What it binds is not known. This entry comes from a study of beta chain features in type 1 diabetes. Notes on the study in general: Type 1 diabetes patients had TCRB CDR3s that were shorter (moderately but significantly so) in all four CD4+ subsets.

Trimming took 7 bases from V and 8 from J, leaving 17 bases between them. The CDR3 sequence is 12 residues long. Per germline, CDR1 SQVTM and CDR2 ANQGSEA. Reverse transcription of all isolated RNA meant that expressed TCRB transcripts were sequenced. The protocol was immunoSEQ multiplex PCR, while the TCRdb copy is restricted to in-frame clones and leaves out a portion. The sample holds approximately 280,000 clones, about 15% seen once. Sequenced: naive CD4+ T cells from blood. The receptor was derived from a man in his late teens or twenties with type 1 diabetes. The V and J genes are TRBV29-1 and TRBJ1-2; no firm D call. CDR3 sequence: CSAPASGRGYTF. The CDR3 DNA follows: TGCAGCGCCCCCGCGTCAGGTAGGGGCTACACCTTC. The full variable domain, its missing parts supplied by reference TRBV29-1 and TRBJ1-2, is SAVISQKPSRDICQRGTSLTIQCQVDSQVTMMFWYRQQPGQSLTLIATANQGSEATYESGFVIDKFPISRPNLTFSTLTVSNMSPEDSSIYLCSAPASGRGYTFGSGTRLTVV.